Reported below is one T cell receptor beta chain. Germline V CDR1 and CDR2: SGHAT, FQNNGV. The CDR3 runs to 14 residues. Trimming removed 5 bases from V and 2 bases from J, with 9 bases in between. These data belong to a study of blood T cell repertoires in COVID-19. The data were produced by immunoSEQ multiplex PCR, yet TCRdb's version contains in-frame clones alone and is incomplete. There are about 140,000 clones in the sample; 79% occur only once, and approximately 4% lies in the top ten. This rearrangement joins TRBV11-2 to TRBJ2-2; tentatively, D is TRBD1 (6 bases). The TCR was taken from a man in his fifties or sixties with acute or convalescent COVID-19. Sequencing was performed on peripheral blood. CDR3 in DNA: TGTGCCAGCAGCCCAGGGGTTAACACCGGGGAGCTGTTTTTT. This encodes CASSPGVNTGELFF.